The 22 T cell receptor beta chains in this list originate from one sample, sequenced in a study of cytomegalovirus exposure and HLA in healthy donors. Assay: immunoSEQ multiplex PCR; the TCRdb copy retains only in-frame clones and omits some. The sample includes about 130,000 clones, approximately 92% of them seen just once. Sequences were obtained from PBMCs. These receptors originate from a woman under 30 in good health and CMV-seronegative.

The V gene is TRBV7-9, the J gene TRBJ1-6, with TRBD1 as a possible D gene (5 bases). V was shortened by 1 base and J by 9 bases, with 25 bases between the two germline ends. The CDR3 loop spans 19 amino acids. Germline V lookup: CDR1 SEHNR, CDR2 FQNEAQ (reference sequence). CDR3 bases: TGTGCCAGCAGCTTAGACGCTATAGGGGCCCGTGTGGGAACTTCACCCCTCCACTTT. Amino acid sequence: CASSLDAIGARVGTSPLHF.

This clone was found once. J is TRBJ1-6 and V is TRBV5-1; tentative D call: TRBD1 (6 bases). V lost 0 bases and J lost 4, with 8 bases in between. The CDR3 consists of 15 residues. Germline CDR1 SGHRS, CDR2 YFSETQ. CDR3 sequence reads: CASSLAGTYNSPLHF. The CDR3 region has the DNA TGCGCCAGCAGCTTGGCCGGGACATATAATTCACCCCTCCACTTT.

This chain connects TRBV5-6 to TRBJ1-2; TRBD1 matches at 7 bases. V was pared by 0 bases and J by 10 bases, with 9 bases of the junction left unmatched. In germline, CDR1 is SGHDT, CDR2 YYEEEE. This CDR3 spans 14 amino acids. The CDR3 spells CASSLGDRASLYTF. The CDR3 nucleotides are TGTGCCAGCAGCTTGGGAGACAGGGCCTCTCTCTACACCTTC.

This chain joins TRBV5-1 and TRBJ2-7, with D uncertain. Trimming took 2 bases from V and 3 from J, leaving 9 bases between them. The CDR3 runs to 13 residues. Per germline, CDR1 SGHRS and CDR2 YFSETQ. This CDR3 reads CASSFLGIYEQYF. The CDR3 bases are TGCGCCAGCAGCTTTCTAGGCATCTACGAGCAGTACTTC.

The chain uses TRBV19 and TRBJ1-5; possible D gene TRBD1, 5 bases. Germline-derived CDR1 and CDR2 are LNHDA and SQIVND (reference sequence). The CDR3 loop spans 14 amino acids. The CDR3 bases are TGTGCTGGAGGGCCAACGGGGGGCAATCAGCCCCAGCATTTT. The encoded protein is CAGGPTGGNQPQHF.

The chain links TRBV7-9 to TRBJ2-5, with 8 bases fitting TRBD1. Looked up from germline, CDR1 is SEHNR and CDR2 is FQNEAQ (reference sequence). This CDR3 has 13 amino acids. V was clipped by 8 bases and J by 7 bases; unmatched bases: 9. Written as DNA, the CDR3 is TGTGCCAGCTTTTTGTCGACAGGGGTGACCCAGTACTTC. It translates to CASFLSTGVTQYF.

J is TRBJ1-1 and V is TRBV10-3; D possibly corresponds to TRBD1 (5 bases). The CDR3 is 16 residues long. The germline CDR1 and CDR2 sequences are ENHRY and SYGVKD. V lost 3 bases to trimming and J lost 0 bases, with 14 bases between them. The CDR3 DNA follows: TGTGCCATCAGTGAAAGAAATAAGGACATGAACACTGAAGCTTTCTTT. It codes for CAISERNKDMNTEAFF.

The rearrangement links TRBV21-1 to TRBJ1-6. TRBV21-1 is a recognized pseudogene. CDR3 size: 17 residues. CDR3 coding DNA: TGTGCCAGCAGACGGATACACTATTCCTCCTATAATTCACCCCTCCACTTT. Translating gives CASRRIHYSSYNSPLHF.

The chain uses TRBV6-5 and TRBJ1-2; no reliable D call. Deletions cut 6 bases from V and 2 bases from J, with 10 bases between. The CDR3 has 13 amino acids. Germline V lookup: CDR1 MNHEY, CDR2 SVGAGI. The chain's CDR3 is CASRRSGNYGYTF. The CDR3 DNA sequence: TGTGCCAGCAGACGGTCGGGGAACTATGGCTACACCTTC.

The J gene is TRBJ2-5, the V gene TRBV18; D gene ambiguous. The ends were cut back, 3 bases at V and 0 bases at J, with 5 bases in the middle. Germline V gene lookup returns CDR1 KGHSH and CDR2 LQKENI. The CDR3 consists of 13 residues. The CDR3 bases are TGTGCCAGCTCACCTTCTTACCAAGAGACCCAGTACTTC. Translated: CASSPSYQETQYF.

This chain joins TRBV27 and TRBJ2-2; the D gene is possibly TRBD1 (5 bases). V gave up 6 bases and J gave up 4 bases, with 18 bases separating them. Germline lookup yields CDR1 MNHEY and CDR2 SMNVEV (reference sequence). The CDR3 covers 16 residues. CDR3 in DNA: TGTGCCAGCAGATGGGAAGGGGCCGGGTTCACCGGGGAGCTGTTTTTT. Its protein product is CASRWEGAGFTGELFF.

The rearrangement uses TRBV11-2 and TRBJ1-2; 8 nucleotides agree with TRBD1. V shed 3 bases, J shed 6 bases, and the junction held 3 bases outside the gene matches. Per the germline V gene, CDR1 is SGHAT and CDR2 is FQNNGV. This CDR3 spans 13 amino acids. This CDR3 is CASSFDRGNGYTF. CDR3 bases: TGTGCCAGCAGCTTTGACAGGGGAAATGGCTACACCTTC.

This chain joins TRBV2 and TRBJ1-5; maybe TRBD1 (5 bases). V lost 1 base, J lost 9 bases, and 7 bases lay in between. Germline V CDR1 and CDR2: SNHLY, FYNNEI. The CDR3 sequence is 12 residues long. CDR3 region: CASSEGGGPQHF. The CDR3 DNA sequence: TGTGCCAGCAGTGAAGGGGGGGGGCCCCAGCATTTT.

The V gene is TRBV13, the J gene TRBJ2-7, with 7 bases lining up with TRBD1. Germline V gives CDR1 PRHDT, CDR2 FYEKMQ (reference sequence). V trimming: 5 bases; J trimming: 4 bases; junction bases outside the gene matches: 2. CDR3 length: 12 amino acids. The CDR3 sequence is CASSPRGYEQYF. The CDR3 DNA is TGTGCCAGCAGCCCCAGGGGGTACGAGCAGTACTTC.

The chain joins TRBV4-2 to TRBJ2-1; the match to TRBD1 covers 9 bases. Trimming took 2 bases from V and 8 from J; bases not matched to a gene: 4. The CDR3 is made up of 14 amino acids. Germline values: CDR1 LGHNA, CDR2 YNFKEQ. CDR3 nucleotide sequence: TGTGCCAGCAGCCAAACAGGGGGCAGGGATGAGCAGTTCTTC. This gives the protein CASSQTGGRDEQFF.

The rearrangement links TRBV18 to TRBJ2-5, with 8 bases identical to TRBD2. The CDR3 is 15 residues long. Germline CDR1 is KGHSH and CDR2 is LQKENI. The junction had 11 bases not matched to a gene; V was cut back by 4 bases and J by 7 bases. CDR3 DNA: TGTGCCAGCTCACAAGGACTAGCCGGGGTTGGGACCCAGTACTTC. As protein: CASSQGLAGVGTQYF.

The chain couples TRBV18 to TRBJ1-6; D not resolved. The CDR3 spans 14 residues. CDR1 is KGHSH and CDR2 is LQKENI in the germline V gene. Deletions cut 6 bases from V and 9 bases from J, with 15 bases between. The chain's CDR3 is CASSLNQASSPLHF. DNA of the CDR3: TGTGCCAGCTCCCTCAACCAGGCCTCTTCACCCCTCCACTTT.

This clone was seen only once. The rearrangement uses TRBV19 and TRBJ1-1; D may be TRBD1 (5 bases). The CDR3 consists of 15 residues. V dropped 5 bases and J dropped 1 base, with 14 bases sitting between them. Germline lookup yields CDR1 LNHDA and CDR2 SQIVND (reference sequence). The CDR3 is CASSRAGGANTEAFF. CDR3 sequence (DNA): TGTGCCAGTAGTCGTGCGGGGGGAGCGAACACTGAAGCTTTCTTT.

CDR3 protein: CASSLAGFREKLFF. In DNA, the CDR3 is TGTGCCAGCAGCTTGGCGGGGTTCCGTGAAAAACTGTTTTTT. The J gene is TRBJ1-4, the V gene TRBV5-5; D unresolved. Per the germline V gene, CDR1 is SGHKS and CDR2 is YYEKEE (reference sequence). This CDR3 comprises 14 residues. Trimming left V 0 bases short and J 7 bases short, with 10 bases between. The full variable domain, in which reference TRBV5-5 and TRBJ1-4 provide the parts outside the CDR3, is DAGVTQSPTHLIKTRGQQVTLRCSPISGHKSVSWYQQVLGQGPQFIFQYYEKEERGRGNFPDRFSARQFPNYSSELNVNALLLGDSALYLCASSLAGFREKLFFGSGTQLSVL.

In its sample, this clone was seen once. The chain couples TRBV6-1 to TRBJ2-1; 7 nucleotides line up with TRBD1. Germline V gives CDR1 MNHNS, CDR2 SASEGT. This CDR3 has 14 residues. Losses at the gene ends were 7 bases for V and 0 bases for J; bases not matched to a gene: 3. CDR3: CASNWDSSYNEQFF. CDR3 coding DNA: TGTGCCAGCAACTGGGACAGCTCCTACAATGAGCAGTTCTTC.

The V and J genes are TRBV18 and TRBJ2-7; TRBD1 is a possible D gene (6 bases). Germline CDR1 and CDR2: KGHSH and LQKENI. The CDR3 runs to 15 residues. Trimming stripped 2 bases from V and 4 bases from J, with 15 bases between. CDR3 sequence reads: CASSPGNRVRYEQYF. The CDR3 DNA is TGTGCCAGCTCACCAGGGAACAGGGTACGTTACGAGCAGTACTTC.

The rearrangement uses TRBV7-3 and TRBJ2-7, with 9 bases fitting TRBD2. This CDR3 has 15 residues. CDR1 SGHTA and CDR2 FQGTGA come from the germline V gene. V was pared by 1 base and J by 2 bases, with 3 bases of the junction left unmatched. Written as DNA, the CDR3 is TGTGCCAGCAGCTTAAAAGCGGGGGGCACCTACGAGCAGTACTTC. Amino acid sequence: CASSLKAGGTYEQYF.